The sequence of this T cell receptor (beta chain) was determined in a study of metastatic and nonmetastatic thyroid tumors. Study at large: Repertoires of blood and of tissue (tumor or nodule) from malignant and benign thyroid patients were compared. Study results and limitations: Versus benign nodules, malignant thyroid tumors reportedly had significantly higher TCR beta diversity, in blood and tumor.

Thyroid surgery was performed in patients who had received no treatment beforehand. At least ten counts were recorded for this clone. The antigen remains undetermined. This could be a read error, since a much larger clone is one nucleotide away. TCRdb re-called the PCR reads via MiXCR. The sample has more than 8,500 clones; approximately 11% are singletons. This CDR3 region has 12 residues. Germline CDR1 is SGHAT and CDR2 is FQDESV (reference sequence). This clonotype originated in a female donor with papillary thyroid cancer or a benign thyroid nodule (not recorded which). Some clones in this sample may be carry-over from other donors' samples. The J gene is TRBJ2-3, the V gene TRBV11-1; no firm D call. The source material was tumor tissue. CDR3: CACSPVRDTQYF. The CDR3 nucleotides read TGTGCCTGCAGCCCCGTCCGGGATACGCAGTATTTT.